This TCR beta chain originates from a study of T cells in Graves' hyperthyroidism and ophthalmopathy (dated by TCRdb to between 2018 and 2021). About the investigation overall: Peripheral blood was collected at initial diagnosis, before any treatment. TCR V-J signatures able to tell the groups apart were searched for in a discovery cohort of 95 or so patients, of whom approximately 40 had Graves' ophthalmopathy and roughly 59 had stable Graves' hyperthyroidism. Prospective prediction of ophthalmopathy was tested in an independent validation cohort consisting of 18 to 20 hyperthyroidism patients and 17 patients who later progressed to ophthalmopathy. The approximately 90 discovery patients were divided at random into training and test sets in a 7:3 ratio. In six Graves' hyperthyroidism patients, the study also compared T-cell repertoires from thyroid tissue with T-cell repertoires from blood. After blood sampling, hyperthyroidism patients were treated with methimazole at a starting dose of 30 mg daily, and ophthalmopathy patients were treated with high-dose intravenous methylprednisolone. TCR Vbeta CDR3 sequencing of some 140 peripheral blood samples (43 ophthalmopathy, 75 to 80 hyperthyroidism and roughly 17 progressor patients) is reported in the paper.

Only a few counts were recorded for this clonotype. It has no known antigen specificity. Base-call qualities are not available, and no considerably larger clone is one nucleotide away. A patient counted as having stable Graves' hyperthyroidism if no progression to ophthalmopathy occurred over 18 months of follow-up. The hyperthyroidism patients were between 18 and 65 years old and newly diagnosed, with a disease duration of less than 2 months. The study excluded patients with uncontrolled infections, other autoimmune diseases, pregnancy or lactation. Diagnoses relied on clinical symptoms, serum thyroxine and TRAb, thyroid ultrasound and orbital computed tomography. Ficoll-Paque density gradient centrifugation was used to isolate PBMCs from approximately 10 ml of fresh peripheral blood. Total RNA was extracted with Trizol reagent, and quality was checked on an Agilent 2100 Bioanalyzer. TCR beta CDR3 regions were amplified from RNA transcripts. A first-round RT-PCR of the TCR CDR3 used the HTBI primer set with the Qiagen OneStep RT-PCR kit. Libraries were constructed in a second round of multiplex PCR, after which size selection and purification were carried out. Libraries were sequenced paired-end with 100 bp reads on an Illumina HiSeq2000. In the authors' own workflow: SOAPnuke was used to process the raw data, removing reads that contained adapters or uncalled bases, had a mean Phred below 15, or lacked an exact match to the constant primer or identifier. High-quality paired reads were merged using COPE v1.2.5, and each unique nucleotide sequence was defined as a clonotype. MiTCR v1.1 was used to align the clonotypes against IMGT TRBV, TRBD and TRBJ reference segments. The analysis was restricted to V-J combinations with a frequency above 0.0001, which together covered 99.2% of the repertoires. The TCS score was defined as the ratio of F50 (clonal expansion) to E x V (chaos), calculated using BLOSUM62-based TCRdist between CDR3 peptides within each V-J. Welch's t-statistics and random forest reduced 450 to 600 V-J features to some 14, which were used in a naive Bayes classifier (R e1071). The similarity between thyroid and blood repertoires was quantified using the Morisita-Horn index. Starting from the raw public reads, TCRdb applied fastp trimming at Q25, assembled clones with MiXCR and retained in-frame beta chains. Rows are unified per CDR3 protein, each entry keeping the most common DNA and genes. For this entry, the V and J calls and clone size follow TCRdb and not the study's own pipeline. Within this sample are more than 100,000 distinct CDR3 sequences, with over 45% of them counted one time only. The top ten hold about 25% of the sample.

The paper's findings and limits, for the study overall: Blood samples also contained most of the expanded thyroid clonotypes (frequency above 0.001), which suggests that blood repertoires may reflect thyroid immune responses. In validation, progression to ophthalmopathy was predicted by the model with more than 65% sensitivity and 72.22% specificity, a median of around 6.5 months before onset. No statistical method was used to set the sample size in advance, and investigators knew the group allocation. A model built on a 13 V-J signature distinguished ophthalmopathy from stable hyperthyroidism, reaching roughly 88% sensitivity and approximately 81% specificity in cross-validation and 80%/75% in testing.

According to the germline V gene, CDR1 reads SGHRS and CDR2 reads YFSETQ. The junction carries 4 bases between V and J, which are trimmed by 0 bases and 5 bases respectively. The cysteine opens and the phenylalanine closes a CDR3 of 12 amino acids. The CDR3 DNA has 36 bases and is translated from base 1. The specimen sequenced was blood. The origin of this receptor is a man aged 40-55 years with Graves' hyperthyroidism. The rearrangement joined TRBV5-1 to TRBJ2-3; no D gene can be assigned with confidence. The CDR3 reads as follows: CASSLVGDTQYF. The DNA reads as follows: TGCGCCAGCAGCTTGGTAGGAGATACGCAGTATTTT.